The 3 T cell receptor beta chains in this list originate from one sample, sequenced in a study of blood T cell repertoires in COVID-19. Sequencing used immunoSEQ multiplex PCR; TCRdb keeps in-frame clones, though not all of them. There are under 200,000 clones in the sample; approximately 91% occur only once, and 0.77% lies in the top ten. Sequencing was performed on PBMCs or T cells enriched from blood (not recorded which). The receptors come from a young woman who had recovered from COVID-19.

The chain is built from TRBV13 and TRBJ1-2; 7 bases are a match to TRBD1. From germline, CDR1 is PRHDT and CDR2 FYEKMQ (reference sequence). Unmatched junction bases numbered 13, after V lost 5 bases and J lost 4 bases. This CDR3 region has 16 residues. CDR3 DNA: TGTGCCAGCAGCCCACAGAAGACAGGGTTAGGCTATGGCTACACCTTC. Translated: CASSPQKTGLGYGYTF.

The chain combines TRBV6-2 or TRBV6-3 with TRBJ2-2; TRBD1 might be the D (6 bases). The CDR3 sequence is 14 residues long. Trimming shortened V by 4 bases and J by 2 bases, and 8 bases separated the two germline ends. The germline V gene encodes CDR1 MNHEY and CDR2 SVGEGT. Here the CDR3 reads CASSSGTNTGELFF. CDR3 DNA sequence: TGTGCCAGCAGTTCCGGGACAAACACCGGGGAGCTGTTTTTT.

The chain has TRBV4-3 and TRBJ1-5, with 7 nucleotides matching TRBD1. The V gene's germline CDR1 is LGHNA and CDR2 YSLEER. The CDR3 totals 15 residues. Losses at the gene ends were 0 bases for V and 2 bases for J; bases not matched to a gene: 1. This CDR3 reads CASSQDGQGNQPQHF. The CDR3 nucleotides read TGCGCCAGCAGCCAAGATGGACAGGGCAATCAGCCCCAGCATTTT.